The following is a T cell receptor beta chain sequence with its context. Its specificity is not known. One entry per CDR3 protein results from TCRdb running MiXCR on the reads. This table holds some 900,000 distinct CDR3 sequences, around a third found once. These data are taken from a study of T cell repertoires in cytomegalovirus infection. Study-level points and caveats: Dominating the ex vivo response were TCR beta clonotypes that were CMV-specific and HLA-C-restricted.

Germline V gene lookup returns CDR1 MGHDK and CDR2 SYGVNS. The CDR3 is 16 residues long. Losses at the gene ends were 6 bases for V and 10 bases for J; bases not matched to a gene: 17. The receptor was derived from a human donor in good health (CMV status not recorded). Some clones in this sample may be carry-over from other donors' samples. The chain joins TRBV25-1 to TRBJ1-1, with 10 bases aligning to TRBD1. This specimen was cultured CD8+ T cells from PBMCs, taken from culture after CMV antigen stimulation. The CDR3 DNA follows: TGTGCCAGCAGCGCCGGGGAGGGACAGGGGAAAACCGGAGCTTTCTTT. Protein sequence: CASSAGEGQGKTGAFF.